This note documents a single T cell receptor (beta chain) sequence. This clone was seen just once. It lacks a known antigen. The sample holds no much larger clone one base away, and base qualities are not on file. The trim is 6 bases for V and 5 bases for J, with a gap of 14 bases between the germline ends. From a lookup of the germline V gene, CDR1 and CDR2 are MDHEN and SYDVKM. There are 14 amino acids in the CDR3, from cysteine to phenylalanine inclusive. Solely the CDR3 DNA is kept, with 42 bases framed from the first base. CD8 naive samples were obtained by positive selection for CCR7 among CD45RO-negative cells, yielding a CD45RA+CCR7+ population from which TemRA cells were excluded. Healthy HIV-negative adults with no recently reported acute infections or vaccinations were included as donors. All donors were Caucasian adults living in Nashville, Tennessee, USA. Blood was collected by leukapheresis, and PBMCs were isolated by Ficoll-Histopaque density gradient centrifugation and then cryopreserved in liquid nitrogen vapor phase. Purity and quantity of every magnetically sorted T cell population were checked by analytical flow cytometry. Each sorted fraction had its genomic DNA isolated and then quantified by UV absorbance on a Nanodrop 2000c.

This entry is derived from a study of shared clonotypes between healthy human individuals (dated by TCRdb to 2020 to 2022). For the wider study: Three men and a couple of women, aged 18 to 49 years, made up the cohort. To estimate repertoire size and how much clonotypes are shared between individuals, the study performed deep sequencing of blood TCR repertoires from roughly five healthy adults. For each donor, CD4 naive and CD4 memory were each run on three plates, CD8 naive on two plates, and CD8 memory on one plate. Per donor, leukapheresis produced somewhere between about 0.8 and 9 billion PBMCs. To increase sequencing depth and limit assay-specific biases, TCR repertoire library preparation and sequencing were carried out by different laboratories using diverse techniques.

Broad study findings and their caveats: Because the study included only a small number of donors, the genetic and exposure-history diversity represented was limited. Higher generation probabilities were observed for clonotypes shared by all four sorted-subset donors than for non-shared clonotypes. Naive subsets generally had larger estimated clonotype richness than memory subsets. Sampling was limited to blood, and TCR repertoires in tissue likely differ from TCR repertoires in blood. Pairwise subsampling led to the expectation that sequencing depth would affect the degree of clonotype sharing among donors. When a handful of donors were compared, the shared fraction of clonotypes was about 5.5% for naive CD4, about 4% for naive CD8, 2% to 2.5% for memory CD4, and less than 0.45% for memory CD8. Incomplete sequencing was indicated by rarefaction of sorted-subset datasets, despite the large sequencing depth.

Using the deep immunoSEQ assay, TCR CDR3 regions were amplified from genomic DNA by multiplex PCR. Extracted genomic DNA from each cell subset was spread evenly across all wells of several immunoSEQ 96-well plates, with each plate serving as a replicate. For sorted subsets, each replicate PCR was loaded with 200 ng genomic DNA, equivalent to 25,000 to 35,000 T cell genomes. Purified libraries were quantified with a Qubit 3.0 fluorometer, sized on a Bioanalyzer 2100, and re-quantified with the KAPA Library Quantification kit. Every immunoSEQ 96-well plate was sequenced on a separate single-read 150-cycle Illumina NextSeq 550 flow cell. The published analysis was carried out like this. Because the immunoSEQ output held only junctional sequences and lacked quality scores, the filtering could not match the filtering applied to full-length reads. Sequences were annotated with PyIR, a Python wrapper for IgBLAST v1.9, and V/J genes and CDR3 were assigned using IMGT germline references. Any read was removed if the V/J assignment was weak (E-value above 1e-6), the CDR3 was missing, or the read contained stop codons, out-of-frame junctions, or ambiguous translated residues. V3J clonotypes were defined as sequences sharing the same inferred V gene, J gene, and CDR3 amino acid sequence. Percentage overlap between repertoires was calculated by dividing the number of shared unique clonotypes by the size of the smaller repertoire. Three approaches were used to assess repertoire richness: RTK rarefaction, the Chao1 estimator, and Recon v2.1 estimates of unobserved clonotypes. Generation probabilities were computed with OLGA for all TCRbeta clonotypes obtained by the gDNA method from a few donors. In TCRdb, the immuneACCESS table is reduced to in-frame sequences with V and J assigned. These tables do not hold every clone; where another copy was compared, an unresolved V gene accounts for under half, and the others remain unexplained. For V, J and clone size, that table is used; D and trimming come from the DNA. This sample gives millions of clones in total; about 95% of them show up just once. The leading ten clones occupy 0.85% to 1.3% of the sample.

The clonotype was recovered from a man between 18 and 29 years old in good health. The sequenced sample was naive CD8+ T cells sorted from blood. The cell subset or site label of this sample denotes: CD45RA+CCR7+. The rearrangement joined TRBV28 to TRBJ1-5; 5 matching bases give a weak D call of TRBD1. The sequenced DNA: TGTGCCAGCAGGTGGGGGGGTGGCGATCAGCCCCAGCATTTT. It codes for CASRWGGGDQPQHF.